This entry describes one TCR beta chain. Its specificity is unknown. The record originates from a study of T cell responses to AZD1222 COVID-19 vaccine. Notes on the study in general: It should be noted that donors were predominantly white British and more often female, and clonal diversity was possibly underestimated. Of the AZD1222 recipients, only five to seven were seropositive at baseline.

Clones were sequenced by immunoSEQ multiplex PCR, and TCRdb holds only the in-frame ones, with some missing. The sample has about 160,000 clones, less than 95% seen once. Per the germline V gene, CDR1 is MGHRA and CDR2 is YSYEKL. CDR3 size: 15 residues. V lost 5 bases and J 1 base, leaving 11 bases between the germline ends. The sequencing used peripheral blood, collected on day 0 of AZD1222 vaccination. This receptor was obtained from an adult in good health. The rearrangement uses TRBV4-1 and TRBJ2-2; D remains ambiguous. The CDR3: CASSYGPGNTGELFF. In nucleotides, the CDR3 is TGCGCCAGCAGCTATGGACCTGGGAACACCGGGGAGCTGTTTTTT.